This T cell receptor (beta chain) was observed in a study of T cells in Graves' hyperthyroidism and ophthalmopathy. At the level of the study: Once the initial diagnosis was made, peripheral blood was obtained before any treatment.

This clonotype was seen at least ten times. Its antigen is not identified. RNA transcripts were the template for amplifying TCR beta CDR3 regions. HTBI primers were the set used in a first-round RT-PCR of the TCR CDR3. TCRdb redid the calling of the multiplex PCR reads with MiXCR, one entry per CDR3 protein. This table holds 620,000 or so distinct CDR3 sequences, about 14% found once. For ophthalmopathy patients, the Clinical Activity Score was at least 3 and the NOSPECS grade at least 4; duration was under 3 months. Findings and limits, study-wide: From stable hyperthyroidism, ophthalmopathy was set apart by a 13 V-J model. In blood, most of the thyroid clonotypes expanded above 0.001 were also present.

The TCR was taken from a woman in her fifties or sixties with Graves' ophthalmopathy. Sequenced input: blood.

The CDR3 DNA sequence: TGTGCCAGCTCACCCTCCCGAGGAGGACAGGGCAATGTTGAAGCTTTCTTT. Residues: CASSPSRGGQGNVEAFF. The chain recombines TRBV18 with TRBJ1-1; 8 nucleotides match TRBD1. The germline V gene encodes CDR1 KGHSH and CDR2 LQKENI. Trimming at V came to 3 bases and at J to 7 bases, leaving 16 bases not matched to a gene. This CDR3 is built from 17 residues.